Listed below are T cell receptor beta chains from one sample, sequenced in a study of T-cell memory formation after mild COVID-19. TCRdb called the 5' RACE reads again in MiXCR, with one record for every CDR3 protein. The sample consists of around 130,000 distinct CDR3 sequences, about 17% of them appearing once. Sequencing was done on a sample of PBMCs or a T cell subset sorted from them (not recorded which). The receptors here all came from an adult woman who had mild COVID-19 (a few samples of this study predate the infection). Cell type and time point are not known. The CDR3 runs from the conserved cysteine through the conserved F or W. The D gene is left open where the match is weak. Expanded clones are given a class, and other clones once, few, many or no size at all.

j_call d_call v_call cdr3_length clone_size cdr3_aa cdr3_nt
TRBJ2-3 TRBD2 TRBV30 16 - CAWTTGTSGTTDTQYF TGTGCCTGGACCACCGGGACTAGCGGGACCACAGATACGCAGTATTTT
TRBJ1-5 - TRBV10-3 13 - CAISVSDNQPQHF TGTGCCATCAGTGTCAGTGACAATCAGCCCCAGCATTTT
TRBJ1-2 TRBD1 TRBV19 18 few CASSIAGQGPARSYGYTF TGTGCCAGTAGTATAGCCGGACAGGGGCCCGCCCGGAGCTATGGCTACACCTTC
TRBJ2-5 - TRBV2 15 - CASSDKGRGQETQYF TGTGCCAGCAGTGATAAGGGACGGGGCCAAGAGACCCAGTACTTC
TRBJ2-2 TRBD1 TRBV5-1 15 - CASSIRTGGDGELFF TGCGCCAGCAGCATAAGGACAGGGGGTGACGGGGAGCTGTTTTTT
TRBJ2-3 - TRBV18 13 few CASSGTDTDTQYF TGTGCCAGCTCAGGGACGGACACAGATACGCAGTATTTT
TRBJ2-3 TRBD2 TRBV5-1 16 - CASSPALGLGTDTQYF TGCGCCAGCAGCCCCGCCCTAGGACTAGGCACAGATACGCAGTATTTT
TRBJ1-1 - TRBV7-9 16 - CASSFKRGQPNTEAFF TGTGCCAGCAGCTTCAAACGGGGACAACCGAACACTGAAGCTTTCTTT
TRBJ2-7 - TRBV12-3/TRBV12-4 13 many CASSSPGAYEQYF TGTGCCAGCAGTTCCCCAGGGGCCTACGAGCAGTACTTC
TRBJ2-7 - TRBV4-2 16 few CASSQAAPSVSYEQYF TGTGCCAGCAGCCAAGCGGCACCCTCCGTCTCCTACGAGCAGTACTTC
TRBJ2-7 - TRBV27 13 - CASGSESSYEQYF TGTGCCAGCGGCTCCGAGAGCTCCTACGAGCAGTACTTC
TRBJ2-1 - TRBV14 17 few CASSQVTSNVSYNEQFF TGTGCCAGCAGCCAAGTAACTAGTAACGTCTCCTACAATGAGCAGTTCTTC
TRBJ2-2 TRBD2 TRBV6-4 17 - CASSDGGLAGTTGELFF TGTGCCAGCAGTGATGGGGGACTAGCGGGTACCACCGGGGAGCTGTTTTTT
TRBJ1-1 - TRBV5-1 14 - CASSLEPGGTEAFF TGCGCCAGCAGCTTGGAGCCCGGGGGCACTGAAGCTTTCTTT